What follows is one T cell receptor beta chain and its context. As yet, its antigen is unknown. Prior to DNA extraction, the samples held about 0.95-11 million cryopreserved PBMC. The germline V gene has CDR1 SEHNR and CDR2 FQNEAQ (reference sequence). Trimming removed 4 bases from V and 10 bases from J; junction bases left unmatched: 14. The CDR3 covers 16 residues. This entry belongs to a study of long-term antiretroviral therapy in people with HIV. General study results and limits: Diversity measured after ART increased yet remained under transplant donor controls.

The assay, immunoSEQ v3.0, was run at survey level. Per-sample targets for sequencing were about 40,000-55,000 T-cell genomes. This table comes from immunoSEQ multiplex PCR, and its TCRdb copy is limited to in-frame clones, with some not included. The sample has about 17,000 clones, about 89% seen once; the top ten hold roughly 13%. The sequences come from unsorted PBMCs, collected 0.6 years after starting antiretroviral therapy. This sequence was found in a woman in her forties with HIV. The chain links TRBV7-9 to TRBJ1-4; 8 nucleotides match TRBD1. In DNA form, the CDR3 reads TGTGCCAGCAGCTCTTGGTCCGGGACAGGATACGGAAAACTGTTTTTT. Protein product: CASSSWSGTGYGKLFF.